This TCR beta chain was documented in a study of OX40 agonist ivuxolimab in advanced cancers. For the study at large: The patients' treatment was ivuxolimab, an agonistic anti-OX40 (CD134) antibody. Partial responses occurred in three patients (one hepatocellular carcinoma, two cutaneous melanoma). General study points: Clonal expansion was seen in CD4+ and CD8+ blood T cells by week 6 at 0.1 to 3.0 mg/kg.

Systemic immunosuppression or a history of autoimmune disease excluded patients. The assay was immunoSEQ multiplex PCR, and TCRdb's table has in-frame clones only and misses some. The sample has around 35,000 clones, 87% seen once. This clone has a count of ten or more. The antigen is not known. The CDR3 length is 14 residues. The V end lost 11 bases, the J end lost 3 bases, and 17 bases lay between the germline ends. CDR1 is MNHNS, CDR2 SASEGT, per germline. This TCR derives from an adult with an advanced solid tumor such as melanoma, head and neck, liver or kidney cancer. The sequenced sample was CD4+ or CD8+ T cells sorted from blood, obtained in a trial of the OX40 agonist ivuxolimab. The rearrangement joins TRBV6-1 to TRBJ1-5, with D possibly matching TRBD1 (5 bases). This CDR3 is CAAESGTANQPQHF. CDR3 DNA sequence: TGTGCCGCCGAATCCGGGACGGCCAATCAGCCCCAGCATTTT.